This TCR beta chain appears in the sequencing data of a study of identifying expanded T cells in peripheral blood. The study's findings and limits: Variance in clone template counts between approximately 2-week samples significantly increased with total template count across all healthy donors. About 1.3 clones differed between technical replicates, versus approximately 17 and 20 over time.

Comments on this clone: What it binds is unknown.

Unmatched junction bases numbered 21, after V lost 6 bases and J lost 8 bases. The V gene's germline CDR1 is SGHTS and CDR2 YDEGEE. This CDR3 spans 17 amino acids. During the collection period, no donor immune events like infections were recorded. Assay: immunoSEQ multiplex PCR; the TCRdb copy retains only in-frame clones and omits some. Here the sample spans over 80,000 clones, around 85% being singletons. Sequencing was done on a sample of blood. This TCR derives from a person between 18 and 75 years old in good health. V and J are TRBV5-8 and TRBJ1-2; the match to TRBD1 covers 8 bases. The CDR3 bases are TGTGCCAGCAACGGTAAGGCTAACAGGGGGGGACTTATGGGCTACACCTTC. Translating gives CASNGKANRGGLMGYTF.